This TCR beta chain was documented in a study of T cell responses to AZD1222 COVID-19 vaccine. General study results and limits: As reported, nearly half of all spike-specific TCRs target variant regions that are unmutated. Repertoire collection took place solely once the T cell response had peaked.

In germline, CDR1 is SGDLS, CDR2 YYNGEE. V was pared by 3 bases and J by 5 bases, with 12 bases between. The CDR3 runs to 15 residues. Details on this clone: What it recognizes is unknown.

This table comes from immunoSEQ multiplex PCR, and its TCRdb copy is limited to in-frame clones, with some not included. The data contain 95,000 to 150,000 clones, more than 80% of them singletons. This specimen consisted of peripheral blood, obtained on day 0 of AZD1222 vaccination. The sequence was collected from an adult in good health. The chain combines TRBV9 with TRBJ1-6, with D tentatively TRBD1 (6 bases). The CDR3 DNA reads as TGTGCCAGCAGCGCCTGGGGGGCCAATAATTCACCCCTCCACTTT. It is translated as CASSAWGANNSPLHF.